Sequencing of this T cell receptor beta chain was carried out in a study of CD8+ T cells in alopecia areata. Study-wide background: Those patients who were treated received oral tofacitinib, which was given at 5 to 10 mg twice daily for moderate-to-severe alopecia areata. People stayed on tofacitinib for 6 to 18 months, then stopped the drug for 6 months.

RNA, once extracted, was reverse transcribed into cDNA for use as the sequencing template. Some clones are missing from TCRdb's copy, which holds only in-frame ones; the method was immunoSEQ multiplex PCR. The table records about 140,000 clones, roughly half of them present only once. Trimming cost V 6 bases and J 5 bases, with 13 bases left between them. The V gene's germline CDR1 is MDHEN and CDR2 SYDVKM. This CDR3 has 13 amino acids. Study results and limitations: Scalp lesions, especially in alopecia totalis/universalis, had higher clonality than normal scalp. Patients displayed less clarity in TCR sharing than mice, a finding possibly related to HLA.

This clone occurred a few times. No antigen is known for it. The rearrangement joins TRBV28 to TRBJ2-5, with D tentatively TRBD1 or TRBD2 (6 bases each). The TCR was taken from a human donor with alopecia areata. Specimen: CD4+ T cells sorted from blood, collected at week 0. CDR3 loop: CASRLPGGETQYF. In DNA, the CDR3 is TGTGCCAGCAGGCTGCCCGGGGGCGAGACCCAGTACTTC.